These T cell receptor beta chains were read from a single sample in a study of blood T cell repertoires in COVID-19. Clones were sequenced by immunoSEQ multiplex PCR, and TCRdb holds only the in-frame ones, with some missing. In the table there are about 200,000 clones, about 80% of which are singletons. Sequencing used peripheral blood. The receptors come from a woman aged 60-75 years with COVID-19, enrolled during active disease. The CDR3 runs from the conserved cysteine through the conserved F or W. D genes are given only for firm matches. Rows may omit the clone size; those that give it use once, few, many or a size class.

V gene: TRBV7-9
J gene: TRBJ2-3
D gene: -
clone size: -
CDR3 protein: CASSSVGGGADTQYF
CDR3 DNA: TGTGCCAGCAGCTCCGTAGGGGGGGGCGCAGATACGCAGTATTTT

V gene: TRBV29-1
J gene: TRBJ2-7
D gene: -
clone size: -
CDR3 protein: CSVGQGEQYF
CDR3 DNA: TGCAGCGTTGGTCAGGGCGAGCAGTACTTC

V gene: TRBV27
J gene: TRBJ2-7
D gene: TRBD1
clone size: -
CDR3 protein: CASSKQGYSYEQYF
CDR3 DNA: TGTGCCAGCAGCAAACAGGGGTACTCCTACGAGCAGTACTTC

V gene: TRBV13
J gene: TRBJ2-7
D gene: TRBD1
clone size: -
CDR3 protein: CASSLGQGASRDF
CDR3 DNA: TGTGCCAGCAGCCTAGGACAGGGGGCTTCACGGGACTTC

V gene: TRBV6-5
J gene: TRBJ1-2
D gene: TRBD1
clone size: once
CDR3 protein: CASSLGTGGLGYGYTF
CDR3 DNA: TGTGCCAGCAGTTTGGGGACAGGGGGTTTGGGCTATGGCTACACCTTC

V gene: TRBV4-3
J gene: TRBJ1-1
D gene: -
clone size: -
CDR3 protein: CASSRRVSTNTEAFF
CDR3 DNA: TGCGCCAGCAGCCGCAGGGTATCAACGAACACTGAAGCTTTCTTT

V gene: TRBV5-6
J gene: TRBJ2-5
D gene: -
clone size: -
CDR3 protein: CASSLPSQETQYF
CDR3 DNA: TGTGCCAGCAGCTTGCCCAGCCAAGAGACCCAGTACTTC

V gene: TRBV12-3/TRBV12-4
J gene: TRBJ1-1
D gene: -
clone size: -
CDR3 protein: CASSLQMNTEAFF
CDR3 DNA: TGTGCCAGCAGTCTCCAGATGAACACTGAAGCTTTCTTT

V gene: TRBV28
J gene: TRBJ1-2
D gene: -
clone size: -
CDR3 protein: CASSLFQGNYGYTF
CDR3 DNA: TGTGCCAGCAGTTTGTTTCAGGGGAACTATGGCTACACCTTC

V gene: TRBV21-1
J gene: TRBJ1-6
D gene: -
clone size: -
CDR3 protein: CASSTGQGVPPDWNNSPLHF
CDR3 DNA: TGTGCCAGCAGCACGGGACAGGGGGTTCCGCCCGATTGGAATAATTCACCCCTCCACTTT

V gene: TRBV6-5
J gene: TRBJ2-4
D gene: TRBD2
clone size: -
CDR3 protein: CASTPGLATENIQYF
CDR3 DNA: TGTGCCAGCACCCCCGGACTAGCGACCGAAAACATTCAGTACTTC

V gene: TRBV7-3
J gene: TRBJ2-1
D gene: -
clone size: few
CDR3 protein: CASSLIGGVNEQFF
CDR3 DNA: TGTGCCAGCAGCTTAATCGGCGGGGTTAATGAGCAGTTCTTC

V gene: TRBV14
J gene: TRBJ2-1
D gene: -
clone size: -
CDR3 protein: CASSQLRNPYNEQFF
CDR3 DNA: TGTGCCAGCAGCCAACTCAGGAACCCCTACAATGAGCAGTTCTTC

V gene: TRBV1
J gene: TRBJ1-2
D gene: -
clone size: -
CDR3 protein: CTSSQAGQPFYGYTF
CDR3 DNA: TGCACCAGCAGCCAAGCGGGACAGCCCTTCTATGGCTACACCTTC

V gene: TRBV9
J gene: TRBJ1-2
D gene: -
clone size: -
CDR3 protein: CASSPGQTGYTF
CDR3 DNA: TGTGCCAGCAGCCCAGGACAGACTGGCTACACCTTC

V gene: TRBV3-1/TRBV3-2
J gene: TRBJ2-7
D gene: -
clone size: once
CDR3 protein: CASSQTLFYEQYF
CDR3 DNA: TGTGCCAGCAGCCAAACGCTATTCTACGAGCAGTACTTC